The 17 T cell receptor beta chains below all came from one sample that was sequenced in a study of cytomegalovirus exposure and HLA in healthy donors. PCR used 60 Vbeta primers and 13 Jbeta primers. Method: immunoSEQ multiplex PCR; TCRdb's copy keeps in-frame clones and lacks some. The data contain some 150,000 clones, around 84% of them seen just once; the ten biggest clones take up 2% to 2.5%. Sample: PBMCs. The receptors come from a woman aged 18-29 years in good health and CMV-seronegative.

V usage is TRBV7-9 and J usage is TRBJ2-1, with a possible D match to TRBD2 (7 bases). Germline values: CDR1 SEHNR, CDR2 FQNEAQ (reference sequence). The CDR3 is 17 amino acids. Trimming removed 4 bases from V and 7 bases from J, with 23 bases in between. As DNA, the CDR3 is TGTGCCAGCAGCTCCCCAAGCGGGACACCTCAGGGAAATGAGCAGTTCTTC. It specifies CASSSPSGTPQGNEQFF. The full variable domain, rest sourced from reference TRBV7-9 and TRBJ2-1, is DTGVSQNPRHKITKRGQNVTFRCDPISEHNRLYWYRQTLGQGPEFLTYFQNEAQLEKSRLLSDRFSAERPKGSFSTLEIQRTEQGDSAMYLCASSSPSGTPQGNEQFFGPGTRLTVL.

V and J are TRBV30 and TRBJ2-6, with a possible D match to TRBD2 (7 bases). The CDR3 sequence is 17 residues long. Trimming removed 3 bases from V and 0 bases from J, with 15 bases in between. Germline assignment: CDR1 GTSNPN and CDR2 SVGIG (reference sequence). The CDR3 sequence is CAWRGGAVSSGANVLTF. CDR3 coding DNA: TGTGCCTGGAGGGGGGGGGCGGTTAGCTCTGGGGCCAACGTCCTGACTTTC.

This chain links TRBV30 with TRBJ2-7; 10 positions match TRBD1. The CDR3 spans 13 residues. V was clipped by 8 bases and J by 2 bases; unmatched bases: 6. The germline V gene encodes CDR1 GTSNPN and CDR2 SVGIG (reference sequence). CDR3 DNA sequence: TGTGCCCTCGGACAGGGGGTAACCTACGAGCAGTACTTC. Translated, it gives CALGQGVTYEQYF.

The rearrangement links TRBV7-2 to TRBJ2-3; unclear D gene. CDR3 length: 14 amino acids. Trimming took 10 bases from V and 2 from J, leaving 16 bases between them. Germline-derived CDR1 and CDR2 are SGHTA and FQGNSA. CDR3 bases: TGTGCCACTCTCGCAACTTCCCTCACAGATACGCAGTATTTT. It translates to CATLATSLTDTQYF.

The V and J genes are TRBV11-2 and TRBJ1-4, with TRBD1 as a possible D gene (6 bases). The CDR3 is 15 residues long. V lost 0 bases to trimming and J lost 8 bases, with 13 bases between them. Germline loops: CDR1 SGHAT, CDR2 FQNNGV. The CDR3 sequence: CASSLEGRGAEKLFF. The CDR3 nucleotides are TGTGCCAGCAGCTTAGAGGGCAGGGGAGCGGAAAAACTGTTTTTT.

CDR3 coding DNA: TGTGCCAGCAGTTACTACGGACAGGACGCTAATGAAAAACTGTTTTTT. It is translated as CASSYYGQDANEKLFF. The V and J genes are TRBV6-5 and TRBJ1-4; 7 nucleotides agree with TRBD1. The junction had 5 bases not matched to a gene; V was cut back by 1 base and J by 3 bases. This CDR3 has 16 residues. Looked up from germline, CDR1 is MNHEY and CDR2 is SVGAGI.

The V call is TRBV29-1, the J call TRBJ2-5, with a weak D call TRBD2 (6 bases). Germline CDR1 reads SQVTM; CDR2 reads ANQGSEA. CDR3 length: 13 amino acids. Deletions cut 6 bases from V and 7 bases from J, with 18 bases between. Here the CDR3 reads CSVLSAGGVTQYF. As DNA, the CDR3 is TGCAGCGTCCTGTCGGCAGGCGGGGTGACCCAGTACTTC.

Only one count was recorded for this clone. This chain links TRBV11-3 with TRBJ2-1, with 9 bases aligning to TRBD1. Trimming at V came to 1 base and at J to 6 bases, leaving 4 bases not matched to a gene. The V gene's germline CDR1 is SGHNT and CDR2 YENEEA. The CDR3 runs 15 residues. The CDR3 DNA follows: TGTGCCAGCAGCTTAGGAGGGGACAGGGTCAATGAGCAGTTCTTC. Translated, it gives CASSLGGDRVNEQFF. The variable domain in full, completed from reference TRBV11-3 and TRBJ2-1, reads EAGVVQSPRYKIIEKKQPVAFWCNPISGHNTLYWYLQNLGQGPELLIRYENEEAVDDSQLPKDRFSAERLKGVDSTLKIQPAELGDSAVYLCASSLGGDRVNEQFFGPGTRLTVL.

CDR3 region: CASSLGGAGGGYTF. The CDR3 DNA is TGTGCCAGCAGCTTAGGCGGGGCCGGGGGTGGCTACACCTTC. This sequence joins TRBV7-9 and TRBJ1-2; TRBD1 might be the D (5 bases). Germline V CDR1 and CDR2: SEHNR, FQNEAQ (reference sequence). V lost 1 base, J lost 7 bases, and 13 bases lay in between. The CDR3 loop spans 14 amino acids.

The chain employs TRBV7-3 and TRBJ2-1, with a possible D match to TRBD1 (5 bases). Germline V lookup: CDR1 SGHTA, CDR2 FQGTGA. This CDR3 region has 14 residues. The V end lost 2 bases, the J end lost 10 bases, and 15 bases lay between the germline ends. Written as DNA, the CDR3 is TGTGCCAGCAGCTTAGTACAGGCCAGTGGGGAGCAGTTCTTC. Translating it yields CASSLVQASGEQFF.

The rearrangement uses TRBV27 and TRBJ2-5, with TRBD2 matching over 9 bases. The assigned J gene may be wrong: the sequence end matches TRBJ2-7 better. Germline V gives CDR1 MNHEY, CDR2 SMNVEV (reference sequence). CDR3 size: 15 residues. This chain's CDR3 is CASSLGASGAYEQYF. Written as DNA, the CDR3 is TGTGCCAGCAGTTTGGGGGCTAGCGGGGCCTACGAGCAGTACTTC.

This chain uses TRBV25-1 with TRBJ2-7; weak D call: TRBD1 (5 bases). V was cut by 4 bases and J by 10 bases, with 11 bases left in between. CDR3 size: 11 residues. The germline gives CDR1 MGHDK, CDR2 SYGVNS. The CDR3 sequence is CASSVMGQQYF. The DNA of the CDR3 is TGTGCCAGCAGTGTTATGGGGCAACAGTACTTC.

The V and J genes are TRBV28 and TRBJ1-5; TRBD1 is a possible D gene (6 bases). Trimming removed 6 bases from V and 3 bases from J, with 15 bases in between. This CDR3 contains 15 residues. Looked up from germline, CDR1 is MDHEN and CDR2 is SYDVKM. This CDR3 reads CASRQGFPLNQPQHF. The CDR3 DNA follows: TGTGCCAGCAGGCAGGGGTTCCCACTCAATCAGCCCCAGCATTTT.

This rearrangement joins TRBV6-5 to TRBJ2-3, with 9 bases fitting TRBD2. With V trimmed by 11 bases and J by 3 bases, 6 bases remained unmatched. There are 13 residues in the CDR3. Germline CDR1 is MNHEY and CDR2 is SVGAGI. CDR3 sequence: CAVLAGGTDTQYF. CDR3 DNA: TGTGCCGTCTTGGCGGGGGGGACAGATACGCAGTATTTT.

The chain carries TRBV19 and TRBJ2-7; 7 nucleotides match TRBD2. Germline V gene sequence: CDR1 LNHDA, CDR2 SQIVND (reference sequence). The CDR3 is 14 amino acids. Trimming at V came to 0 bases and at J to 1 base, leaving 0 bases not matched to a gene. CDR3 DNA sequence: TGTGCCAGTAGTATAGAAGCGGGGTCCTACGAGCAGTACTTC. Its translation is CASSIEAGSYEQYF.

This clone was picked up a small number of times. The rearrangement uses TRBV25-1 and TRBJ2-3, with D possibly matching TRBD2 (5 bases). Germline V lookup: CDR1 MGHDK, CDR2 SYGVNS. CDR3 size: 14 residues. Trimming shortened V by 0 bases and J by 5 bases, and 9 bases separated the two germline ends. CDR3 loop: CASSEYLAGDTQYF. The CDR3 DNA reads as TGTGCCAGCAGTGAATATCTAGCTGGAGATACGCAGTATTTT.

J is TRBJ1-6 and V is TRBV4-1; D not certain. Germline V gene sequence: CDR1 MGHRA, CDR2 YSYEKL. The CDR3 length is 16 residues. V gave up 0 bases and J gave up 1 base, with 7 bases separating them. The CDR3 region is CASSQDYSSYNSPLHF. DNA of the CDR3: TGCGCCAGCAGCCAAGATTACAGTTCCTATAATTCACCCCTCCACTTT.